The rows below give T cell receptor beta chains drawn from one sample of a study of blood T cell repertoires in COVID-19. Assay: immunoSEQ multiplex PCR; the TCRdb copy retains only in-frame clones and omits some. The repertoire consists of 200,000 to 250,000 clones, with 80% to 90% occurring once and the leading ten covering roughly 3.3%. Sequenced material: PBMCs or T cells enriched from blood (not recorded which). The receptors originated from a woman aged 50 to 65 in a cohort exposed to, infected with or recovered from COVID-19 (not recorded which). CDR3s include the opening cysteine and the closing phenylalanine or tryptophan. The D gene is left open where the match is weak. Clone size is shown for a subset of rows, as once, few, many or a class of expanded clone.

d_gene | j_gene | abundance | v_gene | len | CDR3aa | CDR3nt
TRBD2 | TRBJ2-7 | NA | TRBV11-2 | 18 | CASSLVRSSGGRAYEQYF | TGTGCCAGCAGCTTAGTTCGGTCTAGCGGGGGGAGGGCCTACGAGCAGTACTTC
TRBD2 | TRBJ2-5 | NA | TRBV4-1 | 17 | CASSQAASGGAKETQYF | TGCGCCAGCAGCCAAGCAGCGAGCGGGGGGGCCAAAGAGACCCAGTACTTC
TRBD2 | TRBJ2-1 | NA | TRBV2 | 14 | CASIYHASGGEQFF | TGTGCCAGCATCTATCACGCCAGCGGGGGTGAGCAGTTCTTC
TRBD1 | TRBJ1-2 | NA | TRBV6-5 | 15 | CASSYSETGRVGYTF | TGTGCCAGCAGTTACTCGGAGACAGGGAGAGTTGGCTACACCTTC
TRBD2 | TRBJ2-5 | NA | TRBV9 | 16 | CASSVGTSVHQETQYF | TGTGCCAGCAGCGTGGGAACTAGCGTTCACCAAGAGACCCAGTACTTC
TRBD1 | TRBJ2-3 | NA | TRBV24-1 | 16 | CATSDPVTGSTDTQYF | TGTGCCACCAGTGATCCTGTGACAGGGAGCACAGATACGCAGTATTTT
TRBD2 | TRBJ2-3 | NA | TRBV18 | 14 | CASSPSGGAYTQYF | TGTGCCAGCTCACCGAGCGGGGGGGCGTATACGCAGTATTTT
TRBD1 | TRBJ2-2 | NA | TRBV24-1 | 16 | CATSEAGTGVTGELFF | TGTGCCACCAGTGAGGCCGGGACAGGGGTTACCGGGGAGCTGTTTTTT
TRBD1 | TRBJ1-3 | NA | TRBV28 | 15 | CASRGQGAFGNTIYF | TGTGCCAGCAGAGGACAGGGGGCGTTTGGAAACACCATATATTTT
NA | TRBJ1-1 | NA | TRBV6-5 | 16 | CASSYLGRPMNTEAFF | TGTGCCAGCAGTTACTTGGGGAGACCGATGAACACTGAAGCTTTCTTT
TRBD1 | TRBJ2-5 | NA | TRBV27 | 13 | CASSPRQGETQYF | TGTGCCAGCAGCCCACGACAGGGGGAGACCCAGTACTTC
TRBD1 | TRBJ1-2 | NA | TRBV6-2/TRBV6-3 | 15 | CASSLQQGARYGYTF | TGTGCCAGCAGTTTACAACAGGGGGCCCGCTATGGCTACACCTTC
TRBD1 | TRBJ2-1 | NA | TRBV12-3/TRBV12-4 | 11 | CASSVRGPTFF | TGTGCCAGCAGTGTCAGGGGGCCGACGTTCTTC
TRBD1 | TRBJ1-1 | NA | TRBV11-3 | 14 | CASSQGQGASEAFF | TGTGCCAGCAGCCAGGGACAGGGGGCTTCTGAAGCTTTCTTT
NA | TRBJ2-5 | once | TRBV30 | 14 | CAWSVQNSQETQYF | TGTGCCTGGAGTGTACAGAATTCCCAAGAGACCCAGTACTTC
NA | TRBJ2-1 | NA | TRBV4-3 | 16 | CASSQEGALGGSEQFF | TGCGCCAGCAGCCAAGAGGGGGCCCTAGGGGGTAGTGAGCAGTTCTTC
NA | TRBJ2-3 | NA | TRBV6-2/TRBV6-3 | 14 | CASSPRGRTDTQYF | TGTGCCAGCAGTCCGAGAGGGCGCACAGATACGCAGTATTTT
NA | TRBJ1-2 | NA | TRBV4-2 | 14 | CASSQDQGRGGYTF | TGTGCCAGCAGCCAAGATCAGGGGCGCGGGGGCTACACCTTC
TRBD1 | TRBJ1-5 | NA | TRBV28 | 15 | CASRPTGERNQPQHF | TGTGCCAGCAGACCGACAGGGGAGCGCAATCAGCCCCAGCATTTT
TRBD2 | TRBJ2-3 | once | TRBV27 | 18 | CASSPGLNSARGTDTQYF | TGTGCCAGCAGTCCGGGACTAAATTCCGCCAGGGGCACAGATACGCAGTATTTT
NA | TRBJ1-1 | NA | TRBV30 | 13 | CAWKDSMNTEAFF | TGTGCCTGGAAGGACAGTATGAACACTGAAGCTTTCTTT
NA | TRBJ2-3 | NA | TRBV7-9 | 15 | CASSLSTTSTDTQYF | TGTGCCAGCTCCCTCTCGACGACTAGCACAGATACGCAGTATTTT
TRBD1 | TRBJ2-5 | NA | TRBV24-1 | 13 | CATSATGVETQYF | TGTGCCACCAGTGCTACAGGGGTGGAGACCCAGTACTTC
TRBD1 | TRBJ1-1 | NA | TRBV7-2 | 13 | CASNEGQGAEAFF | TGTGCCAGCAATGAGGGCCAGGGGGCTGAAGCTTTCTTT
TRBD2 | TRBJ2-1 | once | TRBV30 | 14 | CAWSRKRGYNEQFF | TGTGCCTGGAGTAGAAAGCGGGGGTACAATGAGCAGTTCTTC
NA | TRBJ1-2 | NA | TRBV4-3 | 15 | CASSQIGNTGHGYTF | TGCGCCAGCAGCCAAATAGGAAATACAGGGCATGGCTACACCTTC